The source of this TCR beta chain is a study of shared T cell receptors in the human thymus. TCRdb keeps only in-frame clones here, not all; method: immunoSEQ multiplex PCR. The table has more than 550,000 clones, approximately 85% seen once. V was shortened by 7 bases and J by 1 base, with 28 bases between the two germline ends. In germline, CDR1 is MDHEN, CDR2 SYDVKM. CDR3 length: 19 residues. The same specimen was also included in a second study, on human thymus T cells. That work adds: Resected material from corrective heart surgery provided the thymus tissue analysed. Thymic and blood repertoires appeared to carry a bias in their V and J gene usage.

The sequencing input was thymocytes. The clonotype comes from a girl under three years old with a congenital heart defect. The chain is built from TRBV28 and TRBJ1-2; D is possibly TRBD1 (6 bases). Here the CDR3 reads CASMAPGQRPNFINYGYTF. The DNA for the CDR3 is TGTGCCAGCATGGCCCCTGGACAGAGGCCCAACTTTATTAACTATGGCTACACCTTC.